This T cell receptor beta chain was captured by sequencing in a study of T cell responses to AZD1222 COVID-19 vaccine. Sequencing used immunoSEQ multiplex PCR; TCRdb keeps in-frame clones, though not all of them. The table lists around 140,000 clones, roughly 90% of them singletons. To note about this clone: Its antigen remains unknown.

Study-wide findings and caveats: Just a handful of people given AZD1222 tested seropositive at baseline. There were mostly white British donors and more females than males, and clonal diversity was possibly underestimated. There were vaccine-associated CD4 TCRs across spike, dominant at 160-218 and 743-854.

CDR1 and CDR2 (germline): KGHDR, SFDVKD. J was trimmed by 13 bases and V by 3 bases; bases with no gene match: 10. This CDR3 has 13 amino acids. The sample in question was peripheral blood, obtained on day 0 of AZD1222 vaccination. This TCR came from an adult in good health. The chain is built from TRBV24-1 and TRBJ2-5; 7 positions agree with TRBD2. Here the CDR3 reads CATSDPLTSQAYF. In DNA, the CDR3 is TGTGCCACCAGTGATCCCTTGACTAGCCAAGCGTACTTC.